This T cell receptor beta chain was identified during a study of blood T cell repertoires in COVID-19 (TCRdb year 2020). Context from the whole study: The collaborator samples originated in the United States, Italy and Spain and spanned the acute and convalescent phases of COVID-19. The prospective study material was composed of cDNA or gDNA derived from T cells, B-cell-depleted T cells, or PBMCs. Subjects who had been exposed to COVID-19, were actively infected with it, or had recovered from it provided the deeply sampled blood TCRbeta repertoires that made up the dataset. The repertoires were released in a freely available public database meant as a resource for research on the immune response to SARS-CoV-2. The samples were drawn from two sources: the first 160 participants of the ongoing ImmuneRACE study, and some 1,300 subjects contributed by 6 global collaborators. Nearly every sample came with metadata listing a de-identified subject ID, COVID-19 status, age in years and sex. Where available, HLA class I and class II types were obtained from metadata supplied by the sample provider rather than from assay-based typing.

In regard to this clone: Its cognate antigen has yet to be identified. No base qualities exist here, and no much larger clone lies one base off it.

Each collaborating institution followed its own protocols to collect whole blood in K2EDTA tubes. For TCRbeta analysis, collaborators shipped samples in one of three forms: frozen whole blood, isolated PBMCs, or DNA extracted from either of those sample types. Broader findings and caveats from the paper: The amount of clinical and demographic metadata varied by source and participant and was provided uncurated.

The immunoSEQ Assay, a bias-controlled multiplex PCR, was used to amplify TCRbeta CDR3 regions from genomic DNA. The study's own analysis went as follows. Nucleated cell counts per sample were estimated from amplification of reference gene primers within the assay. To quantify the absolute abundance of each unique TCRbeta CDR3 rearrangement, sequence reads were collapsed and filtered. For each sample, productive Simpson clonality was calculated as the square root of Simpson's diversity index across productive rearrangements. Entries here come from immuneACCESS through TCRdb and include only in-frame sequences with V and J called. Some clones fail to appear in such tables; in the studies checked, an unresolved V gene covers under half of the shortfall, and the cause of the remainder is unknown. The V and J calls and the clone size are those of that table, but D and trimming were determined from the DNA. The sample table holds tens of thousands of clones, of which around four fifths were seen once. In total, the top ten clones hold about 9.9% of the sample.

CDR1 is given as LGHNA and CDR2 as YSLEER, both from the germline V gene. V loses 3 bases at its end and J loses 2 bases; junction bases beyond the gene matches: 5. From cysteine to phenylalanine, the CDR3 is 15 amino acids long. The only DNA kept is the CDR3, 45 bases in frame from the first base. This receptor was obtained from a human donor in a cohort sampled during active COVID-19. The rearrangement joined TRBV4-3 to TRBJ2-3; the central 7 bases match TRBD1. Sequencing was done on a sample of peripheral blood. CDR3 protein: CASSHFTGDTDTQYF. At the DNA level, the sequence is TGCGCCAGCAGCCATTTCACAGGGGACACAGATACGCAGTATTTT.